The clone carrying this T cell receptor (beta chain) appeared a single time. Between the trimmed V and J ends, which lost 5 bases and 6 bases, there was a span of 13 bases. The CDR3 is 13 residues long. Germline CDR1 and CDR2: MNHEY and SMNVEV (reference sequence). This specimen comes from a study of CD8+ T cells in alopecia areata. cDNA reverse transcribed from extracted RNA served as the sequencing template. The table came from immunoSEQ multiplex PCR; TCRdb's copy has only in-frame clones and leaves some out. This sample has 160,000 or so clones, with 50% to 65% found just once. The sample here was CD8+ T cells sorted from blood, taken at week 0. This chain connects TRBV27 to TRBJ1-2; D remains ambiguous. This TCR was recovered from a human donor with alopecia areata. This CDR3 reads CASSLAQGDGYTF. The CDR3 DNA is TGTGCCAGCAGTCTCGCACAAGGTGATGGCTACACCTTC.